The rows below give T cell receptor beta chains drawn from one sample of a study of T-cell reconstitution after alpha-beta-depleted transplantation in children. TCRdb fed the PCR reads into MiXCR, producing one record per CDR3 protein. The profile shows hundreds of thousands of distinct CDR3 sequences, under 20% of them singletons. Sequences were derived from PBMCs, mostly from graft donor cells, sampled 360 days after TCRalphabeta/CD19-depleted stem cell transplant. These receptors all come from a male patient between 2 and 15 years old who had a stem cell transplant for acute lymphoblastic leukemia, so the T cells may come from the graft donor. Each CDR3 is given with its conserved first and last residue. A D gene is named only where the DNA matches it firmly. Clone sizes are given selectively: once, few, many, or a class where the clone is expanded.

size,J,V,D,DNA,CDR3
few,TRBJ2-2,TRBV6-5,TRBD2,TGTGCCAGCAGTTACCGGGCAAGCGGGGGGGCGGGGGAGCTGTTTTTT,CASSYRASGGAGELFF
.,TRBJ2-7,TRBV6-2/TRBV6-3,TRBD1,TGTGCCAGCAGTCCGACAGGGATCCACGAGCAGTACTTC,CASSPTGIHEQYF
.,TRBJ2-1,TRBV5-5,.,TGTGCCAGCAGCCTTCCGGGCGAGCAGTTCTTC,CASSLPGEQFF
few,TRBJ1-1,TRBV6-5,.,TGTGCCAGCAGTTACTCTTCAGGGGACACTGAAGCTTTCTTT,CASSYSSGDTEAFF
.,TRBJ2-7,TRBV28,.,TGTGCCAGCAGTGCTTCGGTTGTCTACGAGCAGTACTTC,CASSASVVYEQYF
few,TRBJ2-3,TRBV29-1,.,TGCAGCGTTGGAAACAGGTTTACAGATACGCAGTATTTT,CSVGNRFTDTQYF
.,TRBJ2-5,TRBV7-2,.,TGTGCCAGCAGCTTATCTAGGCTCCAAGAGACCCAGTACTTC,CASSLSRLQETQYF
few,TRBJ2-7,TRBV30,.,TGTGCCTGGAGTGGCTCCTACGAGCAGTACTTC,CAWSGSYEQYF
few,TRBJ1-1,TRBV27,.,TGTGCCAGCATGGGACCGAACACTGAAGCTTTCTTT,CASMGPNTEAFF
.,TRBJ2-3,TRBV27,.,TGTGCCAGCAGACCCCACGGGGTGGTAACGCAGTATTTT,CASRPHGVVTQYF
.,TRBJ2-2,TRBV10-3,TRBD2,TGTGCCATCAGTGGGAGTAGCGGGGCGAACACCGGGGAGCTGTTTTTT,CAISGSSGANTGELFF
few,TRBJ2-3,TRBV9,TRBD2,TGTGCCAGCAGCGGCCCTGGGAGCGGGGGCCCAACGCAGTATTTT,CASSGPGSGGPTQYF
.,TRBJ2-3,TRBV29-1,.,TGCAGCGTTGGAGGGCGTAGCACAGATACGCAGTATTTT,CSVGGRSTDTQYF
.,TRBJ2-3,TRBV29-1,TRBD2,TGCAGCGCCGGATTGGGACTAGCGCCGTCAGATACGCAGTATTTT,CSAGLGLAPSDTQYF
few,TRBJ2-7,TRBV7-2,.,TGTGCCAGCAGCTTAGCGACCTACGAGCAGTACTTC,CASSLATYEQYF
.,TRBJ1-2,TRBV2,TRBD1,TGTGCCACGAGAGTACAGGGGGCCTATGGCTACACCTTC,CATRVQGAYGYTF
many,TRBJ1-2,TRBV9,.,TGTGCCAGCAGCGTAGGGGTCAGCAATAACTATGGCTACACCTTC,CASSVGVSNNYGYTF
few,TRBJ1-5,TRBV20-1,.,TGCAGTGCCCCGGATCCGTCTGGCAATCAGCCCCAGCATTTT,CSAPDPSGNQPQHF
few,TRBJ2-6,TRBV27,.,TGTGCCACATACAGCCCTGGGGCCAACGTCCTGACTTTC,CATYSPGANVLTF
few,TRBJ1-1,TRBV4-2,.,TGTGCCAGCAGCCAAGAGGCAGGTATGAACACTGAAGCTTTCTTT,CASSQEAGMNTEAFF
.,TRBJ2-2,TRBV18,TRBD1,TGTGCCAGCTCACCATACAGGGGCTCCGGGGAGCTGTTTTTT,CASSPYRGSGELFF
few,TRBJ2-3,TRBV10-1,TRBD1,TGCGCCAGCGCAACAGGGGGCACCACAGATACGCAGTATTTT,CASATGGTTDTQYF
.,TRBJ2-1,TRBV7-2,TRBD1,TGTGCCAGCAGCTTGGGGGACAGGGGAAATAATGAGCAGTTCTTC,CASSLGDRGNNEQFF
.,TRBJ2-7,TRBV2,.,TGTGCCAGCAAAGTAGAGGGCGTCAGCTCCTACGAGCAGTACTTC,CASKVEGVSSYEQYF
.,TRBJ2-7,TRBV28,TRBD1,TGTGCCAGCAGTTTATCCCTTCGGACAGGGGAGCAGTACTTC,CASSLSLRTGEQYF
few,TRBJ2-1,TRBV29-1,.,TGCACCGGGGGGCATTACAATGAGCAGTTCTTC,CTGGHYNEQFF
.,TRBJ2-7,TRBV7-8,.,TGTGCCAGCAGCTTAGGAGGGACGGATGACTACGAGCAGTACTTC,CASSLGGTDDYEQYF
few,TRBJ1-5,TRBV2,.,TGTGCCAGCGGGGAAAGTGAGCCCCAGCATTTT,CASGESEPQHF
.,TRBJ1-1,TRBV29-1,TRBD1,TGCAGCGTTGCTTTGGGACAGGGGATAATGAACACTGAAGCTTTCTTT,CSVALGQGIMNTEAFF
.,TRBJ1-2,TRBV4-3,.,TGCGCCAGCAGCCAGGCCCTGAGTAGGAGTCGGGGCTACACCTTC,CASSQALSRSRGYTF
.,TRBJ1-1,TRBV6-5,.,TGTGCCAGCAGTTACTCCGCGGGGAACACTGAAGCTTTCTTT,CASSYSAGNTEAFF
many,TRBJ1-6,TRBV20-1,.,TGCAGTGCTAGTTCCCCAATGGGTTCACCCCTCCACTTT,CSASSPMGSPLHF
.,TRBJ1-4,TRBV12-3/TRBV12-4,.,TGTGCCAGCAGTTTTTTACAGAGGGGAGAAAAACTGTTTTTT,CASSFLQRGEKLFF
.,TRBJ1-2,TRBV5-4,.,TGTGCCAGCAGCTATACAGGGAATGGCTACACCTTC,CASSYTGNGYTF
.,TRBJ2-1,TRBV5-1,TRBD2,TGCGCCAGCAGCTTGCGCGGGGGGGCAAGGGAGCAGTTCTTC,CASSLRGGAREQFF
.,TRBJ2-3,TRBV27,.,TGTGCCAGCGCCTCGAGGGGGTCCGCAGATACGCAGTATTTT,CASASRGSADTQYF
.,TRBJ2-1,TRBV3-1,.,TGTGCCAGCAGCCAAGATTGGTCGGATGAGCAGTTCTTC,CASSQDWSDEQFF
once,TRBJ1-1,TRBV6-6,.,TGTGCCAGCAGTCCCAACACTGAAGCTTTCTTT,CASSPNTEAFF
many,TRBJ2-3,TRBV5-6,.,TGTGCCAGCAGCTTGCCAGGTAGCACAGATACGCAGTATTTT,CASSLPGSTDTQYF
many,TRBJ2-3,TRBV5-1,.,TGCGCCAGCAGCACCGACTCCGCCCCAGATACGCAGTATTTT,CASSTDSAPDTQYF
few,TRBJ2-7,TRBV29-1,TRBD1,TGCAGCGTTCTGGGACAGGGGAGGTACGAGCAGTACTTC,CSVLGQGRYEQYF
.,TRBJ1-5,TRBV6-1,.,TGTGCCAGCAGTGAAGTCAGTAGCAATCAGCCCCAGCATTTT,CASSEVSSNQPQHF
.,TRBJ2-7,TRBV29-1,.,TGCAGCGTTGAGGGCGGCCAATACGAGCAGTACTTC,CSVEGGQYEQYF
few,TRBJ1-5,TRBV20-1,.,TGCAGTGCCCTACGGGGGGCCCTAAATCAGCCCCAGCATTTT,CSALRGALNQPQHF
few,TRBJ2-7,TRBV12-5,.,TGTGCTAGTGGTTTGGTACGTCCCTACGAGCAGTACTTC,CASGLVRPYEQYF
.,TRBJ2-7,TRBV2,.,TGTGCCAGCAGTGAAGAAGGGAGTTCCTACGAGCAGTACTTC,CASSEEGSSYEQYF